These 20 T cell receptor beta chains were sequenced from one sample in a study of Graves' ophthalmopathy and Graves' hyperthyroidism. Transcripts of RNA were the source for amplifying TCR beta CDR3 regions. HTBI primers served in a first-round RT-PCR, which a second-round multiplex PCR followed. TCRdb called the multiplex PCR reads again in MiXCR, with one record for every CDR3 protein. Here the sample spans about 620,000 distinct CDR3 sequences, approximately 22% being singletons. Sequencing input: peripheral blood. Every receptor here comes from a woman younger than 35 with stable Graves' hyperthyroidism. Some clones in this sample may be carry-over from other donors' samples.

This clonotype showed up just a few times. The chain joins TRBV12-5 to TRBJ1-1; D is undetermined. The CDR3 is 15 amino acids. The V end was cut by 0 bases, the J end by 3 bases, with 11 bases between. Germline values: CDR1 LGHNT, CDR2 FRNRAP. The CDR3 spells CASGLVTGRHTEAFF. Here the CDR3 DNA reads TGTGCTAGTGGTTTGGTGACCGGACGGCACACTGAAGCTTTCTTT.

This clonotype was recorded many times. This rearrangement joins TRBV15 to TRBJ2-2, with D hard to call. The CDR3 is made up of 15 amino acids. Trimming stripped 0 bases from V and 7 bases from J, with 12 bases between. Germline V gives CDR1 LNHNV, CDR2 YYDKDF (reference sequence). The CDR3 sequence is CATSRDRLVNGELFF. In DNA, the CDR3 is TGTGCCACCAGCAGAGACCGATTAGTAAACGGGGAGCTGTTTTTT.

This clonotype was seen ten or more times. This chain's CDR3 is CASSEDSGNQPQHF. Written as DNA, the CDR3 is TGTGCCAGCAGCGAGGACAGCGGCAATCAGCCCCAGCATTTT. The chain uses TRBV9 and TRBJ1-5, with a possible D match to TRBD1 (6 bases). The V end was cut by 3 bases, the J end by 2 bases, with 9 bases between. CDR3 size: 14 residues. From germline, CDR1 is SGDLS and CDR2 YYNGEE.

Ten or more counts support this clonotype. The chain uses TRBV6-1 and TRBJ1-1; 7 positions match TRBD1. J lost 4 bases, V lost 6 bases, and 5 bases had no gene match. CDR3 length: 13 residues. Germline loops: CDR1 MNHNS, CDR2 SASEGT. The CDR3 reads CASRTWDSTEAFF. As DNA, the CDR3 is TGTGCCAGCAGGACCTGGGACAGCACTGAAGCTTTCTTT.

This clonotype has a handful of counts. The rearrangement links TRBV6-5 to TRBJ1-1; unclear D gene. Germline V gene data show CDR1 as MNHEY and CDR2 as SVGAGI. V was clipped by 0 bases and J by 10 bases, with 9 bases between them. The CDR3 totals 12 residues. CDR3: CASSYSEDRAFF. The CDR3 DNA reads TGTGCCAGCAGTTACTCGGAGGATCGAGCTTTCTTT.

This clonotype was picked up many times. The CDR3 DNA follows: TGTGCCAGCAGCTCCCGGGACAGCCGAAATCAGCCCCAGCATTTT. Translation gives CASSSRDSRNQPQHF. The chain joins TRBV13 to TRBJ1-5, with 7 bases that match TRBD1. The CDR3 totals 15 residues. J was trimmed by 4 bases and V by 4 bases; bases with no gene match: 7. Germline lookup yields CDR1 PRHDT and CDR2 FYEKMQ (reference sequence).

In its sample, this clonotype was seen a few times. The chain links TRBV6-2 or TRBV6-3 to TRBJ2-7, with TRBD2 identical over 7 bases. The CDR3 sequence is 14 residues long. V shed 6 bases, J shed 4 bases, and the junction held 9 bases outside the gene matches. Germline values: CDR1 MNHEY, CDR2 SVGEGT. CDR3 region: CASRRNTGGYEQYF. CDR3 in DNA: TGTGCCAGCAGACGCAACACGGGAGGATACGAGCAGTACTTC.

This clonotype was seen at least ten times. This chain uses TRBV29-1 with TRBJ2-7; D may be TRBD1 (5 bases). The ends were cut back, 6 bases at V and 1 base at J, with 10 bases in the middle. Germline V CDR1 and CDR2: SQVTM, ANQGSEA. The CDR3 totals 12 residues. CDR3: CSVTQESYEQYF. The CDR3 bases are TGCAGCGTGACACAGGAATCCTACGAGCAGTACTTC.

At least ten counts were recorded for this clonotype. This chain links TRBV6-4 with TRBJ2-3; 8 nucleotides line up with TRBD1. The germline V gene encodes CDR1 MRHNA and CDR2 SNTAGT. After removal of 8 bases from V and 2 bases from J, the junction contained 3 bases not matched to a gene. The CDR3 sequence is 13 residues long. The CDR3, as DNA: TGTGCCAGCGGGACAGGTCACACAGATACGCAGTATTTT. Encoded protein: CASGTGHTDTQYF.

J is TRBJ1-1 and V is TRBV3-1; TRBD1 agrees at 8 bases. This CDR3 is built from 14 residues. The V gene's germline CDR1 is LGHDT and CDR2 YNNKEL (reference sequence). V lost 8 bases, J lost 1 base, and 6 bases stayed unmatched. In DNA, the CDR3 is TGTGCCAGCTCAAACGACAGGGGGAACACTGAAGCTTTCTTT. The encoded protein is CASSNDRGNTEAFF.

This clonotype was counted at least ten times. The chain recombines TRBV12-3 or TRBV12-4 with TRBJ2-4; the match to TRBD1 covers 7 bases. The CDR3 spans 15 residues. V lost 8 bases to trimming and J lost 6 bases; unmatched junction nucleotides: 13. This CDR3 is CASASGTEYGNIQYF. CDR3 sequence (DNA): TGTGCCAGCGCCTCCGGGACAGAATATGGAAACATTCAGTACTTC.

This clonotype was counted between two and nine times. V usage is TRBV13 and J usage is TRBJ1-3; D not resolved. The CDR3 contains 16 residues. V gave up 3 bases and J gave up 0 bases, with 12 bases separating them. Germline CDR1 and CDR2: PRHDT and FYEKMQ (reference sequence). This CDR3 reads CASSFLDRPSGNTIYF. CDR3 sequence (DNA): TGTGCCAGCAGCTTTCTCGACCGCCCCTCTGGAAACACCATATATTTT.

Ten or more counts support this clonotype. The rearrangement uses TRBV6-1 and TRBJ2-7, with 7 bases that match TRBD2. The CDR3 runs 14 residues. V trimming: 6 bases; J trimming: 0 bases; junction bases outside the gene matches: 5. In germline, CDR1 is MNHNS, CDR2 SASEGT. CDR3 DNA sequence: TGTGCCAGCAGAGTGGGGGGGAGCTCCTACGAGCAGTACTTC. Its translation: CASRVGGSSYEQYF.

At least ten counts were recorded for this clonotype. V and J are TRBV20-1 and TRBJ2-7; TRBD1 aligns across 9 bases. Germline CDR1 DFQATT, CDR2 SNEGSKA (reference sequence). Germline trimming cut 6 bases from V and 5 bases from J; bases unmatched to any gene: 14. CDR3 length: 15 residues. In DNA form, the CDR3 reads TGCAGTGCAGAGAGATCACAGGGGGCAAGAGACGAGCAGTACTTC. Protein product: CSAERSQGARDEQYF.

This clonotype was picked up many times. The chain combines TRBV3-1 with TRBJ1-5, with a possible D match to TRBD1 (5 bases). Germline V gene lookup returns CDR1 LGHDT and CDR2 YNNKEL (reference sequence). CDR3 size: 14 residues. With 3 bases removed from V and 1 base from J, the gap between germline ends came to 7 bases. The DNA for the CDR3 is TGTGCCAGCAGCCACAGGGACAGCAATCAGCCCCAGCATTTT. This codes for CASSHRDSNQPQHF.

This clonotype was seen a handful of times. A junction boundary mismatches the germline segment, possibly from a read error. This chain connects TRBV4-1 to TRBJ2-4, with 7 bases matching TRBD2. Germline V CDR1 and CDR2: MGHRA, YSYEKL. There are 20 residues in the CDR3. The CDR3 region is CASSQDRGRAGAVEKNIKYF. The CDR3 DNA follows: TGCGCCAGCAGCCAAGATCGGGGCAGGGCGGGAGCGGTGGAGAAAAACATTAAGTACTTC.

Points on this clonotype: A much larger clone differs by one base, so this may be a read error. The rearrangement uses TRBV7-9 and TRBJ1-3; possible D gene TRBD1, 5 bases. CDR1 SEHNR and CDR2 FQNEAQ come from the germline V gene (reference sequence). The CDR3 spans 15 residues. The CDR3 protein is CAISRLRDGPNTIYF. The CDR3 nucleotides are TGTGCCATCAGCCGCCTCCGGGACGGCCCGAACACCATATATTTT.

Worth noting for this clonotype: The junction departs from germline at one end; a sequencing error may be responsible. This chain joins TRBV2 and TRBJ2-5, with D possibly being TRBD1 (6 bases). The germline gives CDR1 SNHLY, CDR2 FYNNEI. CDR3 size: 16 residues. The DNA of the CDR3 is TGCGCCAGCAGTCCCATTACAGGGATGTACCAAGAGACCCAGTACTTC. Encoded protein: CASSPITGMYQETQYF.

This clonotype was seen at least ten times. The genes are TRBV6-1 and TRBJ2-2; D gene unclear. Germline lookup yields CDR1 MNHNS and CDR2 SASEGT. There are 15 residues in the CDR3. V was pared by 2 bases and J by 5 bases, with 12 bases between. The CDR3 DNA reads TGTGCCAGCAGTGAATTAGGACGCCAAACCGGGGAGCTGTTTTTT. This sequence encodes CASSELGRQTGELFF.

This clonotype has only a few counts. The V gene is TRBV24-1, the J gene TRBJ2-4; 7 bases are shared with TRBD2. J was trimmed by 1 base and V by 10 bases; bases with no gene match: 18. Germline CDR1 is KGHDR and CDR2 is SFDVKD. The CDR3 is made up of 18 amino acids. The CDR3 sequence: CATLQSALPRGAKNIQYF. As DNA, the CDR3 is TGTGCCACGCTTCAGAGCGCCCTACCGCGGGGGGCCAAAAACATTCAGTACTTC.